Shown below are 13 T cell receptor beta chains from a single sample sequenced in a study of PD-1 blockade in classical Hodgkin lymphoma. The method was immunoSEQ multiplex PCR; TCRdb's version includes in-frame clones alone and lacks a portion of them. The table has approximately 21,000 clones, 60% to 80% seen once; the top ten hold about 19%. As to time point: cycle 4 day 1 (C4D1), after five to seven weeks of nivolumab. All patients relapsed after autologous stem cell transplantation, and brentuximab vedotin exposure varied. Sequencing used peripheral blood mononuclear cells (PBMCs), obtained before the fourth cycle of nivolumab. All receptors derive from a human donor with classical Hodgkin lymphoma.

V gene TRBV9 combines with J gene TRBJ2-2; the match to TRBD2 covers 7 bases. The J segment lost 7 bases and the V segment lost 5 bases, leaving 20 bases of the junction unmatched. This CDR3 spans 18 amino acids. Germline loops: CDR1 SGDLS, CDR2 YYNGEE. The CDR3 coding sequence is TGTGCCAGCAGTGTGGGGGGGACTCCCTCTCGTGGAGTCGGGGAGCTGTTTTTT. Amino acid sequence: CASSVGGTPSRGVGELFF.

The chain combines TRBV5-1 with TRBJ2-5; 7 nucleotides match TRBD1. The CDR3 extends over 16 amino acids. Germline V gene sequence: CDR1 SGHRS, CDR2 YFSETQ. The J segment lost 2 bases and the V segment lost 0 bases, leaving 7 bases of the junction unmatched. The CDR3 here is CASSLVAGGPQETQYF. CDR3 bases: TGCGCCAGCAGCTTGGTGGCAGGGGGACCTCAAGAGACCCAGTACTTC.

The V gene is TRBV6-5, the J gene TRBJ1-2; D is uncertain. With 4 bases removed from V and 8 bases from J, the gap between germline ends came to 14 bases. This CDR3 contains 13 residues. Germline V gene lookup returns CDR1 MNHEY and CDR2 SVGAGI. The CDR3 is CASSSGAELGYTF. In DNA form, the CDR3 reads TGTGCCAGCAGTTCGGGCGCCGAGCTGGGCTACACCTTC.

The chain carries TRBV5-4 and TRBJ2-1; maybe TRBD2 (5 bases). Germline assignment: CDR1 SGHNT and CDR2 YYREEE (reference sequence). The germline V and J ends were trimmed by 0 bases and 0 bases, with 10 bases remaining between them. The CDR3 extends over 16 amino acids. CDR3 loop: CASSLGGFRSYNEQFF. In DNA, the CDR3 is TGTGCCAGCAGCTTGGGAGGGTTCCGCTCCTACAATGAGCAGTTCTTC.

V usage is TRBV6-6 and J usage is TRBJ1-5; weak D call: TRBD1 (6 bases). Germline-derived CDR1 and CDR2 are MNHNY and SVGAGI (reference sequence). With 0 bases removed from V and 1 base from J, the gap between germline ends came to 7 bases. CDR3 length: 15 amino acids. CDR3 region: CASSYSGGSNQPQHF. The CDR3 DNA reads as TGTGCCAGCAGTTACTCGGGGGGCAGCAATCAGCCCCAGCATTTT.

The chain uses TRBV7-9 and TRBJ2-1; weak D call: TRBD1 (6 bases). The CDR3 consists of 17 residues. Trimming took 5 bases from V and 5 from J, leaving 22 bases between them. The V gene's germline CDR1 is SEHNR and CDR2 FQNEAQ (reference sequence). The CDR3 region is CASSTRTAKRIDNEQFF. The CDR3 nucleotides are TGTGCCAGCAGCACCCGGACAGCAAAAAGGATAGACAATGAGCAGTTCTTC.

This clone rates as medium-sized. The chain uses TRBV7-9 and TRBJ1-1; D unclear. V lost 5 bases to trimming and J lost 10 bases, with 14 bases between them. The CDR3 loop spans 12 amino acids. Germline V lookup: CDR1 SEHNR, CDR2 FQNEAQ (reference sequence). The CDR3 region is CASSHREPTAFF. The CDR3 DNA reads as TGTGCCAGCAGCCACCGTGAGCCCACAGCTTTCTTT.

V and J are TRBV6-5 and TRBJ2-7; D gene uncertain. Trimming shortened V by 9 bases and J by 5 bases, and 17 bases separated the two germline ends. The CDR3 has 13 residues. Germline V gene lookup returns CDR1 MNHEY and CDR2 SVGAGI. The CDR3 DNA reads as TGTGCCAGTAAAAGAAATGGGGTCCACGAGCAGTACTTC. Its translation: CASKRNGVHEQYF.

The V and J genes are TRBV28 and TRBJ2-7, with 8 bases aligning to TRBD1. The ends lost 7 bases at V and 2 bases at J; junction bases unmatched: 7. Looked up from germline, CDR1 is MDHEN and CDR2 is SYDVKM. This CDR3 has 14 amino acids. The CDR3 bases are TGTGCCAGCACCCAGACAGGGGAGACCTACGAGCAGTACTTC. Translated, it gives CASTQTGETYEQYF. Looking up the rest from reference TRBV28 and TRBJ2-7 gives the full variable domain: DVKVTQSSRYLVKRTGEKVFLECVQDMDHENMFWYRQDPGLGLRLIYFSYDVKMKEKGDIPEGYSVSREKKERFSLILESASTNQTSMYLCASTQTGETYEQYFGPGTRLTVT.

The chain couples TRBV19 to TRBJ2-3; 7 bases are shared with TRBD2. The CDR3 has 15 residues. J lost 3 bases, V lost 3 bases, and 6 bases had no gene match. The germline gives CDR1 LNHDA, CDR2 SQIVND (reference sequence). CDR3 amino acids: CASSILGGETDTQYF. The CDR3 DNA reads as TGTGCCAGTAGTATCCTTGGGGGGGAAACAGATACGCAGTATTTT.

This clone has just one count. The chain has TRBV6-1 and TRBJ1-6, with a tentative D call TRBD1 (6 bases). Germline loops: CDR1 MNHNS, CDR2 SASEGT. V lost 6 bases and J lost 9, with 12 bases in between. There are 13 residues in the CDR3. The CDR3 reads CASSPGVGSPLHF. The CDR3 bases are TGTGCCAGCAGCCCAGGGGTAGGTTCACCCCTCCACTTT.

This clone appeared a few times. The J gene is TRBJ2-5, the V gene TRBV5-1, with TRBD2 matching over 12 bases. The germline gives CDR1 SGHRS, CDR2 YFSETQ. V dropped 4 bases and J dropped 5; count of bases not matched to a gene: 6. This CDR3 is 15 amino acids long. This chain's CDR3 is CASSPGTSGRETQYF. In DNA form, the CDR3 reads TGCGCCAGCAGCCCAGGGACTAGCGGGCGTGAGACCCAGTACTTC.

CDR3 DNA: TGTGCCAGCAGCTTAGAGCAAAACTATGGCTACACCTTC. Residues: CASSLEQNYGYTF. The rearrangement uses TRBV7-8 and TRBJ1-2; no clear D gene. Germline V gene lookup returns CDR1 SGHVS and CDR2 FQNEAQ. V was shortened by 1 base and J by 2 bases, with 5 bases between the two germline ends. The CDR3 runs to 13 residues.